A single sample gave rise to the 31 T cell receptor beta chains below, sequenced in a study of shared clonotypes between healthy human individuals. Using immunoSEQ multiplex PCR, the repertoire was profiled, and TCRdb retains in-frame clones only, with some absent. The table includes some 500,000 clones, around 96% detected once. The sample taken for sequencing was naive CD4+ T cells sorted from blood. Subset meaning: CD45RA+ positively selected. The source is a woman in her twenties or thirties in good health.

The rearrangement links TRBV11-3 to TRBJ2-2; D unclear. The length of the CDR3 is 13 residues. The germline V and J ends were trimmed by 5 bases and 4 bases, with 8 bases remaining between them. Germline V gene data show CDR1 as SGHNT and CDR2 as YENEEA. The CDR3 sequence: CASSPSLTGELFF. The CDR3 DNA reads TGTGCCAGCAGCCCTTCTCTCACCGGGGAGCTGTTTTTT.

This rearrangement joins TRBV18 to TRBJ2-7, with D unresolved. Germline-derived CDR1 and CDR2 are KGHSH and LQKENI. CDR3 size: 12 residues. Trimming stripped 2 bases from V and 5 bases from J, with 7 bases between. CDR3 DNA: TGTGCCAGCTCACCAGCTCGGAACGAGCAGTACTTC. Its translation is CASSPARNEQYF.

This clone came up once. V and J are TRBV25-1 and TRBJ2-2, with 11 bases fitting TRBD2. Per the germline V gene, CDR1 is MGHDK and CDR2 is SYGVNS. CDR3 length: 18 residues. The ends lost 2 bases at V and 7 bases at J; junction bases unmatched: 12. The CDR3 nucleotides are TGTGCCAGCAGTGAACAGGGACTAGCGGACGCAAGTGGCGGGGAGCTGTTTTTT. Amino acid sequence: CASSEQGLADASGGELFF.

The chain uses TRBV2 and TRBJ1-1, with no clear D. The V and J ends lost 7 bases and 6 bases respectively, with 24 bases between them. This CDR3 region has 16 residues. Germline lookup yields CDR1 SNHLY and CDR2 FYNNEI. Written as DNA, the CDR3 is TGTGCCAGCACCTTAAGTTACGGGCCCGCGTTGTCTGAAGCTTTCTTT. Residues: CASTLSYGPALSEAFF.

CDR3 residues: CASSLPRTSGSSYNEQFF. The CDR3 nucleotides read TGTGCCAGCAGCTTACCTCGGACTAGCGGGAGTTCCTACAATGAGCAGTTCTTC. J is TRBJ2-1 and V is TRBV7-9, with 13 positions matching TRBD2. The CDR3 has 18 residues. CDR1 is SEHNR and CDR2 is FQNEAQ in the germline V gene (reference sequence). J lost 1 base, V lost 2 bases, and 5 bases had no gene match.

The J gene is TRBJ2-5, the V gene TRBV30; 8 bases fit TRBD1. This CDR3 spans 13 amino acids. Germline V gene lookup returns CDR1 GTSNPN and CDR2 SVGIG (reference sequence). With V trimmed by 2 bases and J by 5 bases, 4 bases remained unmatched. CDR3 sequence: CAWSRDRRETQYF. In DNA, the CDR3 is TGTGCCTGGAGTCGGGACAGGAGGGAGACCCAGTACTTC. Drawing the rest from reference TRBV30 and TRBJ2-5, the complete variable domain is SQTIHQWPATLVQPVGSPLSLECTVEGTSNPNLYWYRQAAGRGLQLLFYSVGIGQISSEVPQNLSASRPQDRQFILSSKKLLLSDSGFYLCAWSRDRRETQYFGPGTRLLVL.

V is TRBV18 and J is TRBJ2-1, with 11 bases fitting TRBD2. V lost 3 bases and J lost 0; bases outside the gene matches: 10. This CDR3 comprises 19 residues. In germline, CDR1 is KGHSH, CDR2 LQKENI. The DNA for the CDR3 is TGTGCCAGCTCACCTTCGGGACTAGCGGCAACCGTCTCCTACAATGAGCAGTTCTTC. This gives the protein CASSPSGLAATVSYNEQFF.

Points on this clone: Mismatch with germline at one junction end may stem from a read error. The chain is built from TRBV29-1 and TRBJ1-1; 7 positions match TRBD1. Germline CDR1 and CDR2: SQVTM and ANQGSEA. This CDR3 has 13 residues. CDR3 in DNA: TGCAGCGTGGAAGACAGGGTTCGGACTGAAGCTTTCTTT. This sequence encodes CSVEDRVRTEAFF.

Regarding this clone: The sample carries other DNA sequences with the same CDR3. The chain couples TRBV5-1 to TRBJ2-1, with no clear D. The germline V and J ends were trimmed by 3 bases and 7 bases, with 5 bases remaining between them. The CDR3 is 11 amino acids. Per germline, CDR1 SGHRS and CDR2 YFSETQ. CDR3 DNA sequence: TGCGCCAGCAGCTCAAATAATGAGCAGTTCTTC. Amino acids: CASSSNNEQFF.

The chain links TRBV11-2 to TRBJ2-7; TRBD2 matches 7 bases. Germline V lookup: CDR1 SGHAT, CDR2 FQNNGV. The CDR3 runs to 14 residues. The J segment lost 4 bases and the V segment lost 6 bases, leaving 9 bases of the junction unmatched. The CDR3 DNA reads TGTGCCAGCAGATCCGGGACTATGAAGTACGAGCAGTACTTC. It translates to CASRSGTMKYEQYF.

About this clone itself: The sample contains more than one DNA sequence encoding this CDR3. The rearrangement joins TRBV29-1 to TRBJ1-1, with D maybe TRBD1 (5 bases). The CDR3 runs 12 residues. Per germline, CDR1 SQVTM and CDR2 ANQGSEA. The V end was cut by 3 bases, the J end by 2 bases, with 7 bases between. In nucleotides, the CDR3 is TGCAGCGTTGATAGGGGAAACACTGAAGCTTTCTTT. Protein sequence: CSVDRGNTEAFF.

This chain uses TRBV2 with TRBJ2-7; the match to TRBD1 covers 11 bases. J gave up 4 bases and V 8 bases, and 7 bases lay outside the gene matches. The CDR3 is 14 amino acids. The germline gives CDR1 SNHLY, CDR2 FYNNEI. For the CDR3, the DNA is TGTGCCAGCGGGAGGACAGGGGGCAGTTACGAGCAGTACTTC. It specifies CASGRTGGSYEQYF.

The V call is TRBV18, the J call TRBJ2-2, with D perhaps matching TRBD1 or TRBD2 (6 bases each). This CDR3 region has 16 residues. Trimming pared 4 bases from V and 5 bases from J, leaving 17 bases between. Per the germline V gene, CDR1 is KGHSH and CDR2 is LQKENI. CDR3 sequence reads: CASSRTGDIQTGELFF. The CDR3 coding sequence is TGTGCCAGCTCACGAACGGGGGACATCCAAACCGGGGAGCTGTTTTTT. The variable domain in full, with the rest retrieved from reference TRBV18 and TRBJ2-2, is NAGVMQNPRHLVRRRGQEARLRCSPMKGHSHVYWYRQLPEEGLKFMVYLQKENIIDESGMPKERFSAEFPKEGPSILRIQQVVRGDSAAYFCASSRTGDIQTGELFFGEGSRLTVL.

The rearrangement uses TRBV19 and TRBJ2-7, with D possibly being TRBD1 (5 bases). Germline CDR1 and CDR2: LNHDA and SQIVND (reference sequence). CDR3 length: 15 residues. Trimming pared 5 bases from V and 6 bases from J, leaving 20 bases between. CDR3 DNA: TGTGCCAGTAGTTCTAGTTCCCTTTTTAGGGGCGAGCAGTACTTC. Translated, it gives CASSSSSLFRGEQYF.

The rearrangement joins TRBV5-1 to TRBJ2-1, with 13 bases identical to TRBD2. Germline trimming cut 1 base from V and 1 base from J; bases unmatched to any gene: 2. The CDR3 contains 17 residues. CDR1 and CDR2 from the germline V gene are SGHRS and YFSETQ. CDR3 nucleotides: TGCGCCAGCAGCTTGTGGACTAGCGGGAGTTCCTACAATGAGCAGTTCTTC. This sequence encodes CASSLWTSGSSYNEQFF.

The rearrangement uses TRBV27 and TRBJ2-1; 8 bases map to TRBD2. The trim removed 0 bases at V and 2 bases at J, leaving 0 bases unmatched. Germline CDR1 MNHEY, CDR2 SMNVEV (reference sequence). The CDR3 spans 15 residues. CDR3 protein: CASSLSTSAYNEQFF. In DNA form, the CDR3 reads TGTGCCAGCAGTTTATCGACTAGCGCCTACAATGAGCAGTTCTTC.

The chain recombines TRBV5-8 with TRBJ1-2; D is unresolved. CDR3 length: 12 amino acids. V was clipped by 4 bases and J by 4 bases, with 8 bases between them. CDR1 and CDR2 (germline): SGHTS, YDEGEE. The CDR3, as DNA: TGTGCCAGCAGCGGCTTTAGCTATGGCTACACCTTC. Its translation is CASSGFSYGYTF.

V is TRBV15 and J is TRBJ2-5; the D is unclear. V lost 0 bases, J lost 2 bases, and 10 bases lay in between. The CDR3 has 15 residues. Germline CDR1 LNHNV, CDR2 YYDKDF (reference sequence). The CDR3 DNA reads TGTGCCACCAGCAGAGAGGCAGAAAAGCAAGAGACCCAGTACTTC. Protein: CATSREAEKQETQYF.

The chain uses TRBV9 and TRBJ2-5; D perhaps matches TRBD1 (6 bases). The germline V gene has CDR1 SGDLS and CDR2 YYNGEE. Trimming pared 4 bases from V and 3 bases from J, leaving 13 bases between. The CDR3 covers 14 residues. In DNA form, the CDR3 reads TGTGCCAGCAGCAGCAGGGGTAGGGAAGAGACCCAGTACTTC. This gives the protein CASSSRGREETQYF.

The genes are TRBV27 and TRBJ1-3, with D maybe TRBD1 (5 bases). This CDR3 has 15 residues. Looked up from germline, CDR1 is MNHEY and CDR2 is SMNVEV (reference sequence). Trimming removed 5 bases from V and 1 base from J, with 12 bases in between. The CDR3 here is CASSRQRASGNTIYF. For the CDR3, the DNA is TGTGCCAGCAGTCGACAGCGGGCTTCTGGAAACACCATATATTTT.

The chain recombines TRBV5-1 with TRBJ2-5; a possible D gene is TRBD1 (7 bases). This CDR3 is built from 15 residues. CDR1 is SGHRS and CDR2 is YFSETQ in the germline V gene. V shed 4 bases and J shed 5 bases, with 18 bases lying between them. For the CDR3, the DNA is TGCGCCAGCAGCCCCCTTGGAGGGGGCGGGGAGACCCAGTACTTC. It encodes CASSPLGGGGETQYF.

This chain joins TRBV9 and TRBJ2-3; the D gene is possibly TRBD2 (5 bases). V lost 0 bases, J lost 4 bases, and 15 bases lay in between. This CDR3 comprises 16 residues. Germline values: CDR1 SGDLS, CDR2 YYNGEE. CDR3 residues: CASSVDSALVADTQYF. The CDR3 DNA reads as TGTGCCAGCAGCGTAGATAGCGCCTTGGTGGCAGATACGCAGTATTTT.

The chain links TRBV2 to TRBJ1-1, with unresolved D. This CDR3 is 14 amino acids long. V shed 1 base and J shed 4 bases, with 10 bases lying between them. The germline CDR1 and CDR2 sequences are SNHLY and FYNNEI. DNA of the CDR3: TGTGCCAGCAGTGAAGAATTAGGGAGCACTGAAGCTTTCTTT. Protein sequence: CASSEELGSTEAFF.

V and J are TRBV30 and TRBJ2-7, with 7 bases identical to TRBD2. Per germline, CDR1 GTSNPN and CDR2 SVGIG (reference sequence). The CDR3 spans 12 residues. V lost 3 bases, J lost 3 bases, and 2 bases stayed unmatched. The CDR3 region is CAWSRGGYEQYF. The CDR3, as DNA: TGTGCCTGGAGCCGCGGGGGCTACGAGCAGTACTTC.

V usage is TRBV6-4 and J usage is TRBJ1-2, with D unclear. This CDR3 is 14 amino acids long. The germline V gene encodes CDR1 MRHNA and CDR2 SNTAGT. V shed 4 bases and J shed 7 bases, with 16 bases lying between them. This chain's CDR3 is CASSVLAGLGGYTF. In DNA, the CDR3 is TGTGCCAGCAGTGTCTTGGCCGGATTGGGTGGCTACACCTTC.

This chain uses TRBV9 with TRBJ2-2; D is uncertain. Germline CDR1 is SGDLS and CDR2 is YYNGEE. This CDR3 has 17 amino acids. Deletions cut 0 bases from V and 3 bases from J, with 15 bases between. CDR3 residues: CASSVERPRQHTGELFF. CDR3 DNA sequence: TGTGCCAGCAGCGTAGAACGTCCGAGGCAGCACACCGGGGAGCTGTTTTTT.

Of note for this clone: Other DNA sequences from this sample encode an identical CDR3 as well. The CDR3 bases are TGTGCCAGCAGTCCAGGACAGAACACCGGGGAGCTGTTTTTT. This encodes CASSPGQNTGELFF. The chain carries TRBV28 and TRBJ2-2; D might be TRBD1 (5 bases). The CDR3 runs 14 residues. Trimming took off 5 bases at V and 1 base at J, with 8 bases between the two ends. The germline V gene has CDR1 MDHEN and CDR2 SYDVKM.

The rearrangement joins TRBV6-1 to TRBJ2-7, with a tentative D call TRBD2 (6 bases). The CDR3 runs 13 residues. With 6 bases removed from V and 0 bases from J, the gap between germline ends came to 9 bases. Germline V CDR1 and CDR2: MNHNS, SASEGT. The CDR3 region is CASSLGGSYEQYF. The CDR3 coding sequence is TGTGCCAGCAGCCTCGGGGGCTCCTACGAGCAGTACTTC.

The chain combines TRBV15 with TRBJ2-2; TRBD2 matches at 10 bases. The V gene end was trimmed by 3 bases and the J gene end by 1 base; junction bases not matched to a gene: 5. This CDR3 is 17 amino acids long. The germline gives CDR1 LNHNV, CDR2 YYDKDF (reference sequence). The CDR3 protein is CATSREWTSGNTGELFF. CDR3 DNA sequence: TGTGCCACCAGCAGGGAATGGACTAGCGGGAACACCGGGGAGCTGTTTTTT.

This chain links TRBV7-9 with TRBJ2-1; no firm D call. The CDR3 runs 12 residues. With 5 bases removed from V and 6 bases from J, the gap between germline ends came to 8 bases. Germline loops: CDR1 SEHNR, CDR2 FQNEAQ (reference sequence). In nucleotides, the CDR3 is TGTGCCAGCAGCCCACCCCCCAATGAGCAGTTCTTC. Its translation is CASSPPPNEQFF.

The genes are TRBV7-9 and TRBJ1-3; the D is unclear. Germline values: CDR1 SEHNR, CDR2 FQNEAQ (reference sequence). The CDR3 length is 15 residues. The germline V and J ends were trimmed by 1 base and 0 bases, with 7 bases remaining between them. CDR3 DNA: TGTGCCAGCAGCTTAGTCCTGAGCTCTGGAAACACCATATATTTT. Protein: CASSLVLSSGNTIYF.